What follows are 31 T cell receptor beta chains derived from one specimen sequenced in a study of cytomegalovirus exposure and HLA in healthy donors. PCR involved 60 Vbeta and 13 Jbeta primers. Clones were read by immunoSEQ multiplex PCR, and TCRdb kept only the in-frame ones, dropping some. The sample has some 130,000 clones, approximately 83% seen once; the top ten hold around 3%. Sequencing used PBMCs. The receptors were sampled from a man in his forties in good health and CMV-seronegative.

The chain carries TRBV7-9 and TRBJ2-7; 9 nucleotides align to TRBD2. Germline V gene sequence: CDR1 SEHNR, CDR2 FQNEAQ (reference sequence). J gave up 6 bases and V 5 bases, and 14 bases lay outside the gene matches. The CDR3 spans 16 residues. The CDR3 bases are TGTGCCAGCAGCCCACTAGGGGTAGCGGGAGTTAGCGAGCAGTACTTC. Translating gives CASSPLGVAGVSEQYF. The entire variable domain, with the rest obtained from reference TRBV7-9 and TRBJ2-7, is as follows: DTGVSQNPRHKITKRGQNVTFRCDPISEHNRLYWYRQTLGQGPEFLTYFQNEAQLEKSRLLSDRFSAERPKGSFSTLEIQRTEQGDSAMYLCASSPLGVAGVSEQYFGPGTRLTVT.

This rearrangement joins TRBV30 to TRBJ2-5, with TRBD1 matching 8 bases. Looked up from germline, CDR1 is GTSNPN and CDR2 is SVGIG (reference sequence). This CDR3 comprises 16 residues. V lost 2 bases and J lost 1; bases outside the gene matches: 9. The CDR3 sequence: CAWSFSPGQVQETQYF. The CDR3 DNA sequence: TGTGCCTGGAGTTTCTCCCCGGGACAGGTCCAAGAGACCCAGTACTTC.

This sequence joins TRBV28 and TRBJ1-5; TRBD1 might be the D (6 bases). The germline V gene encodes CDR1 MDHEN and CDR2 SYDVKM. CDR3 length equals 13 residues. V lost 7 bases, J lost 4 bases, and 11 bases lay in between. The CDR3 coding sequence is TGTGCCAGCACCCAAAGGGGGAATCAGCCCCAGCATTTT. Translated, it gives CASTQRGNQPQHF.

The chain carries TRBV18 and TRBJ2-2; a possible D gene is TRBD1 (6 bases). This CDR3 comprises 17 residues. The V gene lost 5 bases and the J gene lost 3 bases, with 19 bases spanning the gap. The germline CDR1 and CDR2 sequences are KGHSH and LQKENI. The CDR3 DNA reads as TGTGCCAGCTCAATCAGGGACACAGCCTGGGACACCGGGGAGCTGTTTTTT. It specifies CASSIRDTAWDTGELFF.

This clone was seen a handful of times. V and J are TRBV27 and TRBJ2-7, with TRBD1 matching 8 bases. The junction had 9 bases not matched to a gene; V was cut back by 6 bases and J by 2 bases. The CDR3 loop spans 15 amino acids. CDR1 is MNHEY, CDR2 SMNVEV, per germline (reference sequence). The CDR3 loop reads CASRPPRTGTYEQYF. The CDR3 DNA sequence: TGTGCCAGCAGGCCCCCGCGGACAGGGACCTACGAGCAGTACTTC.

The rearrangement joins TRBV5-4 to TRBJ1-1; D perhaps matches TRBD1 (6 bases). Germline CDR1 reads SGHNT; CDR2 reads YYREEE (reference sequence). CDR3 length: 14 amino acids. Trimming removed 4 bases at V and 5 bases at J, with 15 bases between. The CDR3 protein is CASSGMDRGTEAFF. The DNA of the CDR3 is TGTGCCAGCAGCGGGATGGACAGAGGGACTGAAGCTTTCTTT.

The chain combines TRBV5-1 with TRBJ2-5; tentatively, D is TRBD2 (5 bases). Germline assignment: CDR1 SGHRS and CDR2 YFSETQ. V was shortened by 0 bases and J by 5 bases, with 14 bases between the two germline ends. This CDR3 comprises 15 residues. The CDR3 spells CASSLAMEVRETQYF. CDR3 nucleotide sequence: TGCGCCAGCAGCTTGGCCATGGAGGTACGCGAGACCCAGTACTTC.

The CDR3 DNA follows: TGTGCCAGCAGCCCGCGGGACCGAAGCACTGAAGCTTTCTTT. Protein product: CASSPRDRSTEAFF. V gene TRBV7-6 combines with J gene TRBJ1-1; D perhaps matches TRBD1 (5 bases). V dropped 5 bases and J dropped 4 bases, with 14 bases sitting between them. Germline assignment: CDR1 SGHVS and CDR2 FNYEAQ. This CDR3 is built from 14 residues.

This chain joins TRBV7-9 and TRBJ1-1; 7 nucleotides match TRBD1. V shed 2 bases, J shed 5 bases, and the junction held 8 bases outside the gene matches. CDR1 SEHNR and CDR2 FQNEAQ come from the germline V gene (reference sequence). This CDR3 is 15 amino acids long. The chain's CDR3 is CASSLFGQGVTEAFF. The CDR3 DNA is TGTGCCAGCAGCTTATTTGGGCAGGGGGTAACTGAAGCTTTCTTT.

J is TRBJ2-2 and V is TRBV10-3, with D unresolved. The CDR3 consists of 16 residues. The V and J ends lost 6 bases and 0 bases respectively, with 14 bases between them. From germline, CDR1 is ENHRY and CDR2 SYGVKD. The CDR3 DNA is TGTGCCATCAGCGATATCCCCCTAGCGAACACCGGGGAGCTGTTTTTT. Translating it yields CAISDIPLANTGELFF.

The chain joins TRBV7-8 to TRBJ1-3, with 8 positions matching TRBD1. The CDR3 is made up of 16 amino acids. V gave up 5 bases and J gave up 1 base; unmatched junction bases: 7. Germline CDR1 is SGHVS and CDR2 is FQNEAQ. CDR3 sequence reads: CASSPGQGLSGNTIYF. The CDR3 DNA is TGTGCCAGCAGCCCAGGACAGGGCTTATCTGGAAACACCATATATTTT.

Here the CDR3 reads CASTARDNTDTQYF. The DNA of the CDR3 is TGTGCCAGCACCGCCCGGGACAACACAGATACGCAGTATTTT. The chain combines TRBV7-9 with TRBJ2-3, with D possibly matching TRBD1 (6 bases). Germline V gene data show CDR1 as SEHNR and CDR2 as FQNEAQ (reference sequence). This CDR3 comprises 14 residues. The V end lost 7 bases, the J end lost 2 bases, and 13 bases lay between the germline ends.

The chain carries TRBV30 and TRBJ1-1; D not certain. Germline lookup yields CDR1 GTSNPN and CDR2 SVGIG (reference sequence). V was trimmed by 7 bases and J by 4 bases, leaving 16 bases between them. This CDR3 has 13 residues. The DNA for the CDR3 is TGTGCCTTATGCCGGGGTTTGAGCACTGAAGCTTTCTTT. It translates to CALCRGLSTEAFF.

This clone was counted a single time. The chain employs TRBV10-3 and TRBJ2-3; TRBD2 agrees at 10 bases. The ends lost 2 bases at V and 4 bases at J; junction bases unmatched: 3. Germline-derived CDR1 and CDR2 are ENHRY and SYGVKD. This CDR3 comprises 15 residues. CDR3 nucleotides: TGTGCCATCAGTGAGGGAGCGGGAGGGGCAGATACGCAGTATTTT. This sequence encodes CAISEGAGGADTQYF.

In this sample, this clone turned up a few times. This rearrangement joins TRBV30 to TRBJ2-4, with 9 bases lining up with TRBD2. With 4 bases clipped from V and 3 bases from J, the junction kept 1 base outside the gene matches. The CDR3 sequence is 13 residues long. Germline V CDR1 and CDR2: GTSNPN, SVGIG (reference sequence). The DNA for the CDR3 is TGTGCCTGGACTAGCGGGGTCAAAAACATTCAGTACTTC. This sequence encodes CAWTSGVKNIQYF.

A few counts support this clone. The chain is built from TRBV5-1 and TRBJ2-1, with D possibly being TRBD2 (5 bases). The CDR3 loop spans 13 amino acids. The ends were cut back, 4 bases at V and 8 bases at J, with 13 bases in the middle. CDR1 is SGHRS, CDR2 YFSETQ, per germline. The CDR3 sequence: CASSPGGGHEQFF. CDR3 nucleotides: TGCGCCAGCAGCCCCGGAGGCGGCCATGAGCAGTTCTTC.

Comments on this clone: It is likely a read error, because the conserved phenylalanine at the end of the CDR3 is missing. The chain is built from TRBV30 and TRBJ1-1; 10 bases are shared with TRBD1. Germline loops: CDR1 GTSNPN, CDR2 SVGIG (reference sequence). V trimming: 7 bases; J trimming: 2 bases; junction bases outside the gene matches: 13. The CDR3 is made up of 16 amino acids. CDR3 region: CAFWPGQGYFNTEAFL. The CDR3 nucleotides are TGTGCCTTCTGGCCGGGACAGGGGTATTTTAACACTGAAGCTTTCCTT.

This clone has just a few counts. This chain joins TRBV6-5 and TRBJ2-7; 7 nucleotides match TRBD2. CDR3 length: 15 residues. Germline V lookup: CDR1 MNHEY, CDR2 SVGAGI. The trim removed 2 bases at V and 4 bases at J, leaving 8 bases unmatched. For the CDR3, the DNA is TGTGCCAGCAGTTACGGGGCGGGAGAAGAATACGAGCAGTACTTC. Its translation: CASSYGAGEEYEQYF.

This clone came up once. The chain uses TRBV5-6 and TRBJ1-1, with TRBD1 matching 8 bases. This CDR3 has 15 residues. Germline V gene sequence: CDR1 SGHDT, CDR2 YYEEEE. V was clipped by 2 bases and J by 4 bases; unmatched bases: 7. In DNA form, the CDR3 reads TGTGCCAGCAGCTTCGGGACAGGCCTTGGCACTGAAGCTTTCTTT. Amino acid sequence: CASSFGTGLGTEAFF.

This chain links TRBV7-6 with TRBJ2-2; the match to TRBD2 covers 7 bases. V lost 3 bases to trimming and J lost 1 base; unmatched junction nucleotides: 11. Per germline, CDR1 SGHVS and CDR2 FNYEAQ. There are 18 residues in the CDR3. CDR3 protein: CASSFAPGGRENTGELFF. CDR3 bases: TGTGCCAGCAGCTTCGCCCCTGGTGGGAGGGAGAACACCGGGGAGCTGTTTTTT.

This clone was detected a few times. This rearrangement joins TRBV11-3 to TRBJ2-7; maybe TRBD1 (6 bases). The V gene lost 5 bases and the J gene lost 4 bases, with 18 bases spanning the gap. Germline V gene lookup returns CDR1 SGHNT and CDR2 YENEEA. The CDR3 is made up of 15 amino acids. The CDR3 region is CASSRNTGQRYEQYF. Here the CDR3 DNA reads TGTGCCAGCAGCCGAAACACGGGACAAAGATACGAGCAGTACTTC.

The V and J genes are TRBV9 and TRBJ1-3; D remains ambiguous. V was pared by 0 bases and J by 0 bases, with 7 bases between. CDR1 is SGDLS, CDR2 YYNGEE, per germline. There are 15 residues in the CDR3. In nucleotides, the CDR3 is TGTGCCAGCAGCGTAGACCACTTCTCTGGAAACACCATATATTTT. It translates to CASSVDHFSGNTIYF.

CDR3 loop: CASSREFGAGTEAFF. In DNA, the CDR3 is TGTGCCAGCAGCCGAGAATTTGGGGCAGGCACTGAAGCTTTCTTT. V is TRBV7-2 and J is TRBJ1-1; TRBD1 might be the D (5 bases). The CDR3 has 15 amino acids. In germline, CDR1 is SGHTA, CDR2 FQGNSA. Trimming took 5 bases from V and 4 from J, leaving 17 bases between them.

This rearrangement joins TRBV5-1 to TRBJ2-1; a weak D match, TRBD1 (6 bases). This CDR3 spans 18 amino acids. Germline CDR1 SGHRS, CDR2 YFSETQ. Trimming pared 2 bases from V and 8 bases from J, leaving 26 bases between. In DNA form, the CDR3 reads TGCGCCAGCAGCTTTCCAGGGGTGGACAGAGGGCCTTTGGATGAGCAGTTCTTC. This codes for CASSFPGVDRGPLDEQFF.

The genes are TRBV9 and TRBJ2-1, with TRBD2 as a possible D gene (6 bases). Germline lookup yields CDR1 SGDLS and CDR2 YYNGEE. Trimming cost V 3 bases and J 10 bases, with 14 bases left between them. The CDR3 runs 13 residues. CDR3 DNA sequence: TGTGCCAGCAGCGCCGGTGAAGGAGGGGAGCAGTTCTTC. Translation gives CASSAGEGGEQFF.

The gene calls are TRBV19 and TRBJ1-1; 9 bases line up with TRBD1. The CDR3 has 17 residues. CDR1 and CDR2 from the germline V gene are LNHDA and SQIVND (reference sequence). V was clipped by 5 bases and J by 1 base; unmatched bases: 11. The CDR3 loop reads CASSSRDRGRKNTEAFF. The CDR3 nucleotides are TGTGCCAGTAGTTCCCGTGACAGGGGGAGAAAGAACACTGAAGCTTTCTTT.

The CDR3, as DNA: TGTGCCATCAGAATCATAGCGGGAAACACCGGGGAGCTGTTTTTT. Its translation is CAIRIIAGNTGELFF. V and J are TRBV10-3 and TRBJ2-2; 8 bases are a match to TRBD2. The CDR3 has 15 amino acids. The trim removed 6 bases at V and 2 bases at J, leaving 5 bases unmatched. Germline values: CDR1 ENHRY, CDR2 SYGVKD.

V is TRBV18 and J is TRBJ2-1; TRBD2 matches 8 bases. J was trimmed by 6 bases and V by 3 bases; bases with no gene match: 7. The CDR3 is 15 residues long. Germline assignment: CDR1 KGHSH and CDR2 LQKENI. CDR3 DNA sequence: TGTGCCAGCTCACCCGGGACTAGAGGAAGCAATGAGCAGTTCTTC. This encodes CASSPGTRGSNEQFF.

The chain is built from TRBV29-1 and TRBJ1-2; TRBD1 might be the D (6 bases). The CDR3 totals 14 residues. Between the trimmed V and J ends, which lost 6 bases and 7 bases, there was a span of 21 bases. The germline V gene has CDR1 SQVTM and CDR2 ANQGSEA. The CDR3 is CSVEHRQVDAGYTF. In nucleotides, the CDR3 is TGCAGCGTCGAACACCGACAGGTCGACGCTGGCTACACCTTC.

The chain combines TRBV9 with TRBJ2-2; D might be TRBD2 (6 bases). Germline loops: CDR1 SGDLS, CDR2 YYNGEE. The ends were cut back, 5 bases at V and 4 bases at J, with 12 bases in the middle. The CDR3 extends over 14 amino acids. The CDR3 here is CASRDSGGTGELFF. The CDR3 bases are TGTGCCAGCAGGGATAGCGGAGGCACCGGGGAGCTGTTTTTT. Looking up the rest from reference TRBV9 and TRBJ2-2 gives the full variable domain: DSGVTQTPKHLITATGQRVTLRCSPRSGDLSVYWYQQSLDQGLQFLIQYYNGEERAKGNILERFSAQQFPDLHSELNLSSLELGDSALYFCASRDSGGTGELFFGEGSRLTVL.

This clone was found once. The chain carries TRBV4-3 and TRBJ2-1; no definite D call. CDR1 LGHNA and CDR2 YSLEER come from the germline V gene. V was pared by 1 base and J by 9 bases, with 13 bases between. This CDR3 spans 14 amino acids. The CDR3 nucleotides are TGCGCCAGCAGCCAAGCTGTCCCGGTTGGTGAGCAGTTCTTC. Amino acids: CASSQAVPVGEQFF.